This T cell receptor (beta chain) was found in a study of OX40 agonist ivuxolimab in advanced cancers. At the level of the whole study: Ivuxolimab was an agonistic, fully human IgG2 monoclonal antibody directed against OX40 (CD134), a costimulatory receptor. In the dose-escalation cohort, more than 75% of patients were male, and the mean age was approximately 64 years, with a range of roughly 20 to 85. The purpose of peripheral TCRbeta sequencing was to test whether ivuxolimab changed TCR sequence diversity and led to clonal T-cell expansion. Partial responses occurred in three dose-escalation patients, of whom one had hepatocellular carcinoma and two had cutaneous melanoma. Prior anti-PD-1, anti-PD-L1 or anti-CTLA-4 therapy was permitted, and checkpoint inhibitors had been received by less than 45% of dose-escalation patients. Intravenous ivuxolimab was administered to patients every 2 weeks at six dose levels: 0.01, 0.1, 0.3, 1.5, 3 and 10 mg/kg. Of the 50 to 55 dose-escalation patients, hepatocellular carcinoma was present in approximately 20, melanoma in around 15, renal cell carcinoma in 9 and head and neck cancer in 9. The paper describes the monotherapy dose-escalation part (N ≈ 52 patients) of the phase I trial of ivuxolimab. Results and caveats for the whole study, not just this receptor: After ivuxolimab, CD8+ T cells had more expanded clones than CD4+ T cells on average. Low levels of normalized T-cell clonal expansion were also shown by some nonresponding patients. At doses of 0.1 to 3.0 mg/kg, clonal expansion of both CD4+ and CD8+ blood T cells was observed from baseline to week 6. In the 0.1-3.0 mg/kg groups, partial responders had among the lowest normalized peripheral clonal expansion, particularly in CD8+ T cells. Antigen specificity was not determined for the clonally expanded peripheral T cells.

For sequencing of the TCRbeta CDR3 region, genomic DNA was extracted from the sorted cells. TCRbeta CDR3 regions were sequenced using the immunoSEQ Assay. The table comes from immuneACCESS by way of TCRdb, which keeps in-frame sequences with V and J called. Part of the clones is missing from these tables; in studies checked, under half for an unresolved V gene and the rest for unknown reasons. The sample yields about 77,000 clones; nearly 90% were counted once. Of the sample, approximately 2.4% falls within the top ten clones. Points on this clone: Its antigen is not yet known. Nothing much larger sits one base from this clone, and base qualities are not available.

Patients with autoimmune disease history or receiving systemic immunosuppression were excluded from the trial. Peripheral blood for TCR sequencing was collected from all dose cohorts at baseline, on cycle 4 day 1, and on cycle 7 day 1. The samples were drawn from a first-in-human, open-label, multicenter phase I dose-escalation trial of ivuxolimab. Adults with locally advanced or metastatic head and neck squamous cell, hepatocellular, melanoma or renal cell carcinoma were enrolled in the trial. Before TCR sequencing, CD4+ and CD8+ T cells were separately sorted from peripheral blood. CDR3 length: 13 amino acids, cysteine to phenylalanine. Only the CDR3 DNA stays, 39 bases, in frame from base 1. V loses 6 bases at its end and J loses 4 bases; junction bases beyond the gene matches: 4. As encoded in the germline V gene, CDR1 is SGHDT while CDR2 is YYEEEE.

The clonotype was recovered from an adult with an advanced solid tumor such as melanoma, head and neck, liver or kidney cancer. This sample comprised CD4+ or CD8+ T cells sorted from blood, obtained in a trial of the OX40 agonist ivuxolimab. The chain was built from TRBV5-6 and TRBJ2-5, and TRBD1 aligns with 9 junction nucleotides. The nucleotide sequence is TGTGCCAGCAACCGGGACAGGGTAGAGACCCAGTACTTC. The encoded protein is CASNRDRVETQYF.